This TCR beta chain appears in the sequencing data of a study of memory CD4+ T cells and cytomegalovirus serostatus. Single viable CD3+CD4+CD8-CD45RO+ cells were sorted as the memory CD4+ T cells. Serostatus was set by detecting CMV pp150, pp28, p38, p52 IgG. Notes on this clone: Its antigen remains unknown.

In germline, CDR1 is SEHNR, CDR2 FQNEAQ (reference sequence). This CDR3 has 15 amino acids. Trimming removed 7 bases at V and 0 bases at J, with 15 bases between. General study points: CD4+ memory repertoires contained about 40% of the 164 reported CMV TCRbeta sequences. Suggested: most of the CMV-linked TCR signature lies in CD4+ memory cells.

Produced via immunoSEQ multiplex PCR; TCRdb's table is partial and in-frame only. The table records over 65,000 clones, around 80% of them present only once. V usage is TRBV7-9 and J usage is TRBJ1-1; D not certain. This receptor was taken from an adult in good health and CMV-seronegative. Sequenced sample: memory CD4+ T cells from blood. CDR3 DNA: TGTGCCAGCACCTCTTTCAAAAACATGAACACTGAAGCTTTCTTT. It specifies CASTSFKNMNTEAFF.